This T cell receptor (beta chain) is drawn from a study of OX40 agonist ivuxolimab in advanced cancers. Study information: With a range of about 23 to 90, age averaged approximately 55 years, and approximately 83% were male. Partial responses were seen in three patients, one with hepatocellular carcinoma and two with cutaneous melanoma. Study observations and caveats: Within 6 weeks, CD4+ and CD8+ blood T cells expanded clonally at 0.1 to 3.0 mg/kg. The 0.1-3.0 mg/kg partial responders had among the lowest clonal expansion.

The CDR3 covers 15 residues. Losses at the gene ends were 3 bases for V and 3 bases for J; bases not matched to a gene: 6. Germline assignment: CDR1 MNHNY and CDR2 SVGAGI (reference sequence). TCRdb's copy holds only in-frame clones and misses some; the assay was immunoSEQ multiplex PCR. This table has fewer than 60,000 clones, around 87% appearing once. With regard to this clone: Its target is not known.

This receptor was identified in an adult with an advanced solid tumor such as melanoma, head and neck, liver or kidney cancer. The V and J genes are TRBV6-6 and TRBJ2-7; 9 nucleotides agree with TRBD2. This specimen consisted of CD4+ or CD8+ T cells sorted from blood, obtained in a trial of the OX40 agonist ivuxolimab. CDR3 DNA sequence: TGTGCCAGCAGTTATGCTAGCGGGGCAGGCTACGAGCAGTACTTC. The encoded protein is CASSYASGAGYEQYF.